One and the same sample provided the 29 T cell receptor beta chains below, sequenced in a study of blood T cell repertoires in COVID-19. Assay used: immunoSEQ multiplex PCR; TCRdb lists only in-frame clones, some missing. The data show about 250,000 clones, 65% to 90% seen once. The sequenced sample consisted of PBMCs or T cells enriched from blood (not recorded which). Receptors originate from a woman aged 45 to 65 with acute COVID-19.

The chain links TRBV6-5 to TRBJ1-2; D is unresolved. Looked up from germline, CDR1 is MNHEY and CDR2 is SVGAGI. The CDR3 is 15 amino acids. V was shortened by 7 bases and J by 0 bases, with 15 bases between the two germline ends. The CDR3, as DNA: TGTGCCAGCAACGAACATAAAACAGCTAACTATGGCTACACCTTC. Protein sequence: CASNEHKTANYGYTF.

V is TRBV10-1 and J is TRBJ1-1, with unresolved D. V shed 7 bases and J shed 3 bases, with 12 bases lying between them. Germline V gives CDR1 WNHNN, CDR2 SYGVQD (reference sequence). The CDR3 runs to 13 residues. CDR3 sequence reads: CASKRALDTEAFF. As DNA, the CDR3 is TGCGCCAGCAAGCGGGCGCTGGACACTGAAGCTTTCTTT.

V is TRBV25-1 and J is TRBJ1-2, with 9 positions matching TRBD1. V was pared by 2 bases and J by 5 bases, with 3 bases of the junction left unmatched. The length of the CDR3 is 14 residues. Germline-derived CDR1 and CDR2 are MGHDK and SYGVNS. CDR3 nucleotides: TGTGCCAGCAGTGAAACAGGGGGCGAATATGGCTACACCTTC. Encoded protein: CASSETGGEYGYTF.

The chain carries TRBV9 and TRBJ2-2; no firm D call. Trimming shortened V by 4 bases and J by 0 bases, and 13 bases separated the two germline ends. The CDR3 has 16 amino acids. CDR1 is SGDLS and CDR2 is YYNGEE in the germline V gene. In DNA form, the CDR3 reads TGTGCCAGCAGCCCCCTGGGCCGACCGAACACCGGGGAGCTGTTTTTT. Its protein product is CASSPLGRPNTGELFF.

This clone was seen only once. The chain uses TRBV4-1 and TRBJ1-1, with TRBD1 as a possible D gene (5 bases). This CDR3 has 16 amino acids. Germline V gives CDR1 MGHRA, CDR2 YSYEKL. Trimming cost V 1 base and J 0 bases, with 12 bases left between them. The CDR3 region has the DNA TGCGCCAGCAGCCAAGCGATAGGCAGGGTGAACACTGAAGCTTTCTTT. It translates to CASSQAIGRVNTEAFF.

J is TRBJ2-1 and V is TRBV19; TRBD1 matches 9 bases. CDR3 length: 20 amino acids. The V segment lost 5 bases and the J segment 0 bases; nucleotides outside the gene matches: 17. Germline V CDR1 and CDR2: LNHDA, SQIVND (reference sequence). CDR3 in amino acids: CASSRRGTGNYLSSYNEQFF. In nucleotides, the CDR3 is TGTGCCAGTAGTCGAAGAGGGACAGGGAATTACTTGAGCTCCTACAATGAGCAGTTCTTC.

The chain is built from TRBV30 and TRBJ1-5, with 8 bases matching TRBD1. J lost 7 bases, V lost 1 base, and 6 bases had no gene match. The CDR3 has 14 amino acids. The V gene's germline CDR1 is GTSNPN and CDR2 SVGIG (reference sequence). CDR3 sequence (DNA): TGTGCCTGGAGTGGGACAGGGCCGGGCCAGCCCCAGCATTTT. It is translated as CAWSGTGPGQPQHF.

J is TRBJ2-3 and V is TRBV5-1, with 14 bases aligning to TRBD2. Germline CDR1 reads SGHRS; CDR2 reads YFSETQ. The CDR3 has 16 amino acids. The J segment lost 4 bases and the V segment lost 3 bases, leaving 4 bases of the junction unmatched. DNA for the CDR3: TGCGCCAGCAGCTCGGGGACTAGCGGGGGTCCAGATACGCAGTATTTT. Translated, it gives CASSSGTSGGPDTQYF.

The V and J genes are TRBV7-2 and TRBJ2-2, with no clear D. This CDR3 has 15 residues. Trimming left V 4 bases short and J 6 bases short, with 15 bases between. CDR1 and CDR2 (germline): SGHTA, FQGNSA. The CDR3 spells CASSSSRLGSGELFF. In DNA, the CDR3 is TGTGCCAGCAGCTCGTCTCGCCTCGGTTCCGGGGAGCTGTTTTTT.

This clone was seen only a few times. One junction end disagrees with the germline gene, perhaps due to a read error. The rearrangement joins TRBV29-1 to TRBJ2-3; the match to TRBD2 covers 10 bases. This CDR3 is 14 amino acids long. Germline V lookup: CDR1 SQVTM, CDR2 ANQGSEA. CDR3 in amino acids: CSVEPSSGGDTQYF. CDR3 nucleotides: TGCAGTGTTGAACCCTCTAGCGGGGGAGATACGCAGTATTTT.

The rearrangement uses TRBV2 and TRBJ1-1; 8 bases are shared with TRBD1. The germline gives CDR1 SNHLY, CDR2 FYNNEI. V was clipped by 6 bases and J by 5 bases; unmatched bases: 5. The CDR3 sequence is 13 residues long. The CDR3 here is CASRGQVYTEAFF. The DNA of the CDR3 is TGTGCCAGCAGGGGACAGGTATATACTGAAGCTTTCTTT.

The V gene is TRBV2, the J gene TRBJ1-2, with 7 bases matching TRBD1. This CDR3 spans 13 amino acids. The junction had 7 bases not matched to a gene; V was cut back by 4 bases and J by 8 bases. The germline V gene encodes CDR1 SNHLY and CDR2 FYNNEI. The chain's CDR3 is CASSGDREYGYTF. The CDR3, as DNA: TGTGCCAGCAGTGGTGACAGGGAGTACGGCTACACCTTC.

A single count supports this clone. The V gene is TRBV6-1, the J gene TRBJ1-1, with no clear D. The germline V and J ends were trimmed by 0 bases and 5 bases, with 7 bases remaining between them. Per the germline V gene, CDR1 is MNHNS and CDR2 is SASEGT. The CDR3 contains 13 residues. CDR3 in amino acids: CASSEAGRTEAFF. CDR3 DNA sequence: TGTGCCAGCAGTGAAGCCGGGAGAACTGAAGCTTTCTTT.

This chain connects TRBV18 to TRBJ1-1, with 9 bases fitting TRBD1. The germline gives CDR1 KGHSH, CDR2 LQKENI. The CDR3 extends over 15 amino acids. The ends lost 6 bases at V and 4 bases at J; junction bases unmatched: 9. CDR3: CASSPGTGWVTEAFF. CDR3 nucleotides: TGTGCCAGCTCCCCTGGGACAGGGTGGGTCACTGAAGCTTTCTTT.

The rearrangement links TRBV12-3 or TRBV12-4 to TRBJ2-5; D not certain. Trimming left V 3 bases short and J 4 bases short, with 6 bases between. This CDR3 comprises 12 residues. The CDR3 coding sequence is TGTGCCAGCAGTTTGTATCGAGAGACCCAGTACTTC. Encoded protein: CASSLYRETQYF.

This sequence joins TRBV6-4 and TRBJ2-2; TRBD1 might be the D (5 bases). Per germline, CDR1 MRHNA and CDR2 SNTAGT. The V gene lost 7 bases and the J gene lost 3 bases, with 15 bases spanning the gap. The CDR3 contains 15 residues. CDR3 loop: CASKTSGQHTGELFF. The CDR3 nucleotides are TGTGCCAGCAAAACGTCAGGGCAGCACACCGGGGAGCTGTTTTTT.

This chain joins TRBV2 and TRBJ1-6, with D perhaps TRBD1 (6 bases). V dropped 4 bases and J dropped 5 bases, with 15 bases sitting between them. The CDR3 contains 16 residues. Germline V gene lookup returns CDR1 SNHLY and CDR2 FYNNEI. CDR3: CASSVGGGRNNSPLHF. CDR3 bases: TGTGCCAGCAGTGTAGGGGGGGGACGGAATAATTCACCCCTCCACTTT.

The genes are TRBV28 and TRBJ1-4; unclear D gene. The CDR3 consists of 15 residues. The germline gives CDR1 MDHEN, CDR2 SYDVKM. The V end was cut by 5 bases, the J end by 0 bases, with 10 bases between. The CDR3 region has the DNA TGTGCCAGCAGTGTAGGGAGTGCAACTAATGAAAAACTGTTTTTT. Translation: CASSVGSATNEKLFF.

The CDR3 sequence is CASSVRSTGELFF. CDR3 nucleotides: TGTGCCAGCAGCGTCAGAAGCACCGGGGAGCTGTTTTTT. The chain employs TRBV9 and TRBJ2-2; D remains ambiguous. In germline, CDR1 is SGDLS, CDR2 YYNGEE. The CDR3 runs to 13 residues. The V end lost 2 bases, the J end lost 4 bases, and 6 bases lay between the germline ends.

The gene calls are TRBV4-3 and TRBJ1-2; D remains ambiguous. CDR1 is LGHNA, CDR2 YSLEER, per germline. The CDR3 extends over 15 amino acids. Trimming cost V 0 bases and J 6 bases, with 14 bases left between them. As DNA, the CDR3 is TGCGCCAGCAGCCAAGATTTAGCCGGGTTCGATGGCTACACCTTC. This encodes CASSQDLAGFDGYTF.

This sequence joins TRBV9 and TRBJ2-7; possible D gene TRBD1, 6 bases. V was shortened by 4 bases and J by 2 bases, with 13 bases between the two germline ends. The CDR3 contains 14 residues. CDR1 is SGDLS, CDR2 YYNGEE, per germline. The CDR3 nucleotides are TGTGCCAGCAGCCCTCGGGACATTACCTACGAGCAGTACTTC. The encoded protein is CASSPRDITYEQYF. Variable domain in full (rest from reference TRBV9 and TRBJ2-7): DSGVTQTPKHLITATGQRVTLRCSPRSGDLSVYWYQQSLDQGLQFLIQYYNGEERAKGNILERFSAQQFPDLHSELNLSSLELGDSALYFCASSPRDITYEQYFGPGTRLTVT.

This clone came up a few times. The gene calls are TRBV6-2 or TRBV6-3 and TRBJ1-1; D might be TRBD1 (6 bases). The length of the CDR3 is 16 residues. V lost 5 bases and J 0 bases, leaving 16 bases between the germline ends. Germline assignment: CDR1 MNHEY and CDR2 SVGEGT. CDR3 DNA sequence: TGTGCCAGCAGTCCCCCGGGACATCTCGTGAACACTGAAGCTTTCTTT. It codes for CASSPPGHLVNTEAFF.

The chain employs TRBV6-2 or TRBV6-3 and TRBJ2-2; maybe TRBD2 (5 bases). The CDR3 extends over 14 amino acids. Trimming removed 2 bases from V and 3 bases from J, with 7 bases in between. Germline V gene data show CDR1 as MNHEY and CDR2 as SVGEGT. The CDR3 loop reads CASSYTGYTGELFF. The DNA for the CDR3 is TGTGCCAGCAGTTACACGGGGTACACCGGGGAGCTGTTTTTT.

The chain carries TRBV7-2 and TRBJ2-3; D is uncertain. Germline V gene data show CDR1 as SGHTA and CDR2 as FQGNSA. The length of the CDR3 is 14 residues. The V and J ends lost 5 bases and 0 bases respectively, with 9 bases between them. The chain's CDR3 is CASSPRRSTDTQYF. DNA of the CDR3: TGTGCCAGCAGCCCCCGTCGGAGCACAGATACGCAGTATTTT.

The CDR3 DNA is TGTGCCAGCAGTTATCGGGGTCCGGGCTACACCTTC. This translates into CASSYRGPGYTF. The rearrangement links TRBV6-2 or TRBV6-3 to TRBJ1-2, with unresolved D. Trimming took 3 bases from V and 8 from J, leaving 10 bases between them. The CDR3 is 12 residues long. The V gene's germline CDR1 is MNHEY and CDR2 SVGEGT.

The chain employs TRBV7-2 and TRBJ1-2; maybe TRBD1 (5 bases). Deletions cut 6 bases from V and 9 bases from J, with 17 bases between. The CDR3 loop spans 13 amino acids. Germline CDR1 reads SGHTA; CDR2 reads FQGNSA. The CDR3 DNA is TGTGCCAGCAGGTCGGACACAGCTTCCCGCTACACCTTC. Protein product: CASRSDTASRYTF.

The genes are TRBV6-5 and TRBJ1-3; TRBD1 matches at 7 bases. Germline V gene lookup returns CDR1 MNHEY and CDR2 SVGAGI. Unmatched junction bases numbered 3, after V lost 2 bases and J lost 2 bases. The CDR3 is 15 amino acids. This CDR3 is CASSYIRGPGNTIYF. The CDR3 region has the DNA TGTGCCAGCAGTTACATAAGGGGGCCTGGAAACACCATATATTTT.

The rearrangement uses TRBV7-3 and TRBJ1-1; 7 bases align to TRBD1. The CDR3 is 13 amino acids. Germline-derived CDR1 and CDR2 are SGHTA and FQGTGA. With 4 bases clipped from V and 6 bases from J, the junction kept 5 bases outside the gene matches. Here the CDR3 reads CASSSPDRAEAFF. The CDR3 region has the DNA TGTGCCAGCAGCTCACCAGACAGGGCTGAAGCTTTCTTT.

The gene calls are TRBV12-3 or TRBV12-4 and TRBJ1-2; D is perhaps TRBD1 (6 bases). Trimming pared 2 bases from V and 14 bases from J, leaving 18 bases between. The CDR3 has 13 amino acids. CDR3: CASSLQTTGHLTF. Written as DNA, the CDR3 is TGTGCCAGCAGTTTACAAACTACAGGGCACCTAACCTTC.